A selection of T cell receptor beta chains follows, all from one sample in a study of OX40 agonist ivuxolimab in advanced cancers. The table came from immunoSEQ multiplex PCR; TCRdb's copy has only in-frame clones and leaves some out. The profile shows some 70,000 clones, around 83% of them singletons. This material consisted of CD4+ or CD8+ T cells sorted from blood, taken in a trial of the OX40 agonist ivuxolimab. These receptors were taken from an adult with an advanced solid tumor such as melanoma, head and neck, liver or kidney cancer. The CDR3 runs from the conserved cysteine through the conserved F or W. D genes are given only for firm matches. Size tells how often a clone was seen (once, few, many) or the class of an expanded clone, and some rows leave it out.

j_call v_call d_call clone_size cdr3_nt cdr3_aa
TRBJ1-1 TRBV5-1 NA NA TGCGCCAGCAGCTTGGCGGCCGGGACAAGAATGAACACTGAAGCTTTCTTT CASSLAAGTRMNTEAFF
TRBJ1-4 TRBV18 NA NA TGTGCCAGCTCATCTTACGGGACTCAAAATGAAAAACTGTTTTTT CASSSYGTQNEKLFF
TRBJ1-3 TRBV5-6 TRBD1 NA TGTGCCAGCAGCGATCCACAGGGGAGCTCTGGAAACACCATATATTTT CASSDPQGSSGNTIYF
TRBJ2-5 TRBV11-2 TRBD2 NA TGTGCCAGCAGCCTTCTGGGACTAGCGGGGGGGAAGGGGAAAACCCAGTACTTC CASSLLGLAGGKGKTQYF
TRBJ1-1 TRBV30 NA few TGTGCCTGGAGTGTCCGGGCTCGGAACACTGAAGCTTTCTTT CAWSVRARNTEAFF
TRBJ1-1 TRBV29-1 TRBD1 few TGCAGCGGTGGGACAGGGGGACTGAACACTGAAGCTTTCTTT CSGGTGGLNTEAFF
TRBJ1-4 TRBV6-5 TRBD1 NA TGTGCCAGCAGTCCCGACAGGGGGATAGAACTGTTTTTT CASSPDRGIELFF
TRBJ2-7 TRBV11-2 NA few TGTGCCAGCAGTAACATGGGCCCCTCCTACGAGCAGTACTTC CASSNMGPSYEQYF
TRBJ2-5 TRBV15 NA NA TGTGCCACCAGCATGAAGGGGAGTGAAGAGACCCAGTACTTC CATSMKGSEETQYF
TRBJ1-5 TRBV6-1 TRBD1 NA TGTGCCAGCAGTGAAGCGAGAAAAGCGTGGGACAGAAATCAGCCCCAGCATTTT CASSEARKAWDRNQPQHF
TRBJ1-1 TRBV30 TRBD1 NA TGTGCCTGGGCCCGGACAGGGAACACTGAAGCTTTCTTT CAWARTGNTEAFF
TRBJ1-3 TRBV11-2 NA NA TGTGCCAGCAGCTTAGAAGGGTCAGGAAACACCATATATTTT CASSLEGSGNTIYF
TRBJ1-3 TRBV5-6 NA NA TGTGCCAGCAGCTTGGAATACGGGGACACCATATATTTT CASSLEYGDTIYF
TRBJ2-2 TRBV19 NA NA TGTGCCAGTAGTAAGGGAGGGGGCCCCACCGGGGAGCTGTTTTTT CASSKGGGPTGELFF
TRBJ1-1 TRBV7-9 TRBD1 NA TGTGCCAGCAGCTTTAACCAGGACAGGGGGGAAGCTTTCTTT CASSFNQDRGEAFF
TRBJ1-3 TRBV6-5 NA NA TGTGCCAGCAGTCTCTCTGGAAACACCATATATTTT CASSLSGNTIYF
TRBJ2-5 TRBV20-1 TRBD2 NA TGCAGTGCTGGCGGGAGGGGGACCCAGTACTTC CSAGGRGTQYF
TRBJ2-2 TRBV13 NA NA TGTGCCAGCAGCACCGGGGGCAAAGGGATCGGGGAGCTGTTTTTT CASSTGGKGIGELFF
TRBJ1-6 TRBV6-5 NA NA TGTGCCAGCAGTGTCCTGGACAGTTCTAATTCACCCCTCCACTTT CASSVLDSSNSPLHF
TRBJ2-7 TRBV6-6 NA NA TGTGCCAGCAGTTTAGATGGACCCGCCTCCTACGAGCAGTACTTC CASSLDGPASYEQYF
TRBJ2-3 TRBV19 TRBD2 NA TGTGCCAGTACCATGCGGACTAGCGGGGCGGTCGCAGATACGCAGTATTTT CASTMRTSGAVADTQYF
TRBJ2-3 TRBV7-2 TRBD2 NA TGTGCCAGCAGCCCTCACGGGACTAGCGGGGGGGGTTCAGATACGCAGTATTTT CASSPHGTSGGGSDTQYF
TRBJ2-3 TRBV28 NA NA TGTGCCAGCTATATGGGAGGGCGGGGGCGCACAGATACGCAGTATTTT CASYMGGRGRTDTQYF
TRBJ2-7 TRBV7-2 NA NA TGTGCCAGCAGCTTACCGCGGAAGGGACTGGGATCCTACGAGCAGTACTTC CASSLPRKGLGSYEQYF
TRBJ2-5 TRBV7-2 TRBD1 NA TGTGCCAGCAGCCCCCGACAGGGGGAAGAGACCCAGTACTTC CASSPRQGEETQYF
TRBJ1-2 TRBV4-2 NA NA TGTGCCAGCAGCCAAGATTTGGCGACACGCTGGGGTGGCTACACCTTC CASSQDLATRWGGYTF
TRBJ1-3 TRBV30 TRBD1 NA TGTGCCGGGGACAGGAGCTCTGGAAACACCATATATTTT CAGDRSSGNTIYF
TRBJ2-7 TRBV7-9 TRBD1 NA TGTGCCAGCAGTTCCAGGACAGGGAACTACGAGCAGTACTTC CASSSRTGNYEQYF
TRBJ1-1 TRBV4-1 NA many TGCGCCAGCAAACAAGGGGATCTCGGGGAGGGGGTGAACACTGAAGCTTTCTTT CASKQGDLGEGVNTEAFF
TRBJ1-4 TRBV6-5 TRBD1 NA TGTGCCAGCAGTTACGAGGGGGCGGGAGAAAAACTGTTTTTT CASSYEGAGEKLFF
TRBJ1-3 TRBV30 NA medium-sized TGTGCCTGGGCTACTGGAGGCTCTGGAAACACCATATATTTT CAWATGGSGNTIYF
TRBJ1-1 TRBV7-6 NA NA TGTGCCAGCAGCTCAAACACTGAAGCTTTCTTT CASSSNTEAFF
TRBJ1-6 TRBV28 TRBD1 NA TGTGCCAGCAGAACCCGGGACAGAGCAAATTCACCCCTCCACTTT CASRTRDRANSPLHF
TRBJ2-7 TRBV19 NA NA TGTGCCAGTAGTCCCCTTCCTGAAGGCGAGCAGTACTTC CASSPLPEGEQYF
TRBJ2-4 TRBV27 TRBD1 once TGTGCCAGCAGTTTATACTCCACGGGACAGGGACAAAACATTCAGTACTTC CASSLYSTGQGQNIQYF
TRBJ2-3 TRBV7-9 NA NA TGTGCCAGCAGCTCCCGACGGGTAGGCAGGTATTTT CASSSRRVGRYF
TRBJ1-6 TRBV11-2 NA NA TGTGCCAGCAGCCTAAACAGGGCCTCCTCCTATAATTCACCCCTCCACTTT CASSLNRASSYNSPLHF
TRBJ1-3 TRBV11-1 NA NA TGTGCCAGCAGCGTGGGACGGAGGGGAGCAAGGAACACCATATATTTT CASSVGRRGARNTIYF
TRBJ1-1 TRBV2 NA NA TGTGCCAGCAGTCCGGGGGGGACTGAAGCTTTCTTT CASSPGGTEAFF
TRBJ2-5 TRBV7-2 NA NA TGTGCCAGCAGCTTGGGGGTCCAAGAGACCCAGTACTTC CASSLGVQETQYF
TRBJ2-5 TRBV11-3 NA NA TGTGCCAGCAGCTCGGGACCCCTCCCCAGGACCCAGTACTTC CASSSGPLPRTQYF
TRBJ1-4 TRBV19 TRBD1 NA TGTGCCAGTAGTGCCTATTCCGGGACAGGGTATGAAAAACTGTTTTTT CASSAYSGTGYEKLFF
TRBJ2-5 TRBV11-1 NA NA TGTGCCAGCAGCTTAGCGGGGGGGCAGAAGACCCAGTACTTC CASSLAGGQKTQYF
TRBJ2-1 TRBV13 TRBD2 few TGTGCCAGCAGCTTAAAGAGCGGGGGGCTGGGGCAGTTCTTC CASSLKSGGLGQFF
TRBJ1-1 TRBV30 NA NA TGTGCCTGGACTAAAAGGGCAGGGGCGAGGACTGAAGCTTTCTTT CAWTKRAGARTEAFF